This T cell receptor beta chain was sequenced in a study of OX40 agonist ivuxolimab in advanced cancers. Looking at the study overall: Each patient was given ivuxolimab into a vein every 2 weeks, at 0.01 to 10 mg/kg. Patients achieving partial responses numbered three: one hepatocellular carcinoma case and two cutaneous melanoma cases. Study-level results: Mean expanded clone counts were higher in CD8+ than CD4+ T cells. Some nonresponders also had low normalized T-cell clonal expansion.

The CDR3 contains 17 residues. V lost 1 base and J lost 1; bases outside the gene matches: 5. Germline V CDR1 and CDR2: LNHDA, SQIVND (reference sequence). Sequencing used immunoSEQ multiplex PCR; TCRdb keeps in-frame clones, though not all of them. The sample lists approximately 49,000 clones, about 85% occurring once. Comments on this clone: What it recognizes is unknown.

This TCR derives from an adult with an advanced solid tumor such as melanoma, head and neck, liver or kidney cancer. The sample here was CD4+ or CD8+ T cells sorted from blood, taken in a trial of the OX40 agonist ivuxolimab. The chain links TRBV19 to TRBJ1-1; 11 nucleotides match TRBD1. CDR3 region: CASSIGWDRGANTEAFF. Here the CDR3 DNA reads TGTGCCAGTAGTATAGGATGGGACAGGGGGGCGAACACTGAAGCTTTCTTT.